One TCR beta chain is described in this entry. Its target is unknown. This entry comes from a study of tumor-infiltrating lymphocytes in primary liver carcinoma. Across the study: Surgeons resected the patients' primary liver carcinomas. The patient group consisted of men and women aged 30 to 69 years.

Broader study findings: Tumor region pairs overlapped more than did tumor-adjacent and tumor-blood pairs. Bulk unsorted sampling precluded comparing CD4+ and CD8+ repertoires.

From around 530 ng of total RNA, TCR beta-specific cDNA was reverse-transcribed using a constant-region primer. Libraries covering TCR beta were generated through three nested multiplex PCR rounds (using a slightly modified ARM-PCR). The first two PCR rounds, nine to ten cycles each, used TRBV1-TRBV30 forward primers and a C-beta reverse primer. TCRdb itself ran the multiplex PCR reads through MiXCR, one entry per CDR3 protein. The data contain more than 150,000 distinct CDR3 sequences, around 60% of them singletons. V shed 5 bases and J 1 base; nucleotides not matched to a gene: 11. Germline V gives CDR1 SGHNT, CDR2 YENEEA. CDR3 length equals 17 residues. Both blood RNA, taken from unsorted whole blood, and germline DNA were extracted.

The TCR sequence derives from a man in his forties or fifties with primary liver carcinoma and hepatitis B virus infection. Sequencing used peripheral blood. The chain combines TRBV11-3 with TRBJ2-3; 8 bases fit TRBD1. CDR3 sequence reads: CASSAGQGFCGTDTQYF. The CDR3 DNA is TGTGCCAGCAGCGCCGGACAGGGATTTTGTGGCACAGATACGCAGTATTTT. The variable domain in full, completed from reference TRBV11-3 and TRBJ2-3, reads EAGVVQSPRYKIIEKKQPVAFWCNPISGHNTLYWYLQNLGQGPELLIRYENEEAVDDSQLPKDRFSAERLKGVDSTLKIQPAELGDSAVYLCASSAGQGFCGTDTQYFGPGTRLTVL.